Shown below are 19 T cell receptor beta chains from a single sample sequenced in a study of blood T cell repertoires in COVID-19. Libraries were prepared by immunoSEQ multiplex PCR; TCRdb keeps only in-frame clonotypes and omits some of them. This table holds 250,000 or so clones, 70% to 90% found once. The specimen was PBMCs or T cells enriched from blood (not recorded which). The source of these receptors is a young man who had recovered from COVID-19.

CDR3 bases: TGTGCCAGCAGCCTGGGGGGTATAGACGAGCAGTACTTC. It yields the protein CASSLGGIDEQYF. The J gene is TRBJ2-7, the V gene TRBV9; possible D gene TRBD2, 6 bases. V lost 4 bases and J lost 5, with 13 bases in between. Germline lookup yields CDR1 SGDLS and CDR2 YYNGEE. CDR3 length: 13 residues.

This chain joins TRBV5-4 and TRBJ1-2, with unresolved D. From germline, CDR1 is SGHNT and CDR2 YYREEE (reference sequence). CDR3 size: 15 residues. V lost 3 bases to trimming and J lost 2 bases, with 14 bases between them. CDR3 sequence reads: CASSSTPGGNYGYTF. The CDR3 DNA sequence: TGTGCCAGCAGCTCAACCCCAGGAGGGAACTATGGCTACACCTTC.

The chain carries TRBV3-1 (or the pseudogene TRBV3-2) and TRBJ2-7, with 7 positions matching TRBD1. CDR1 is LGHDT and CDR2 is YNNKEL in the germline V gene (reference sequence). Unmatched junction bases numbered 12, after V lost 1 base and J lost 3 bases. This CDR3 region has 17 residues. The CDR3, as DNA: TGTGCCAGCAGCCAAGGAAAAGGGACAGTTAACTTCTACGAGCAGTACTTC. It is translated as CASSQGKGTVNFYEQYF.

Details on this clone: One end of the junction fails to match germline, which may point to a read error. The CDR3 loop is CASSRTGGNQPQHF. The CDR3 DNA reads TGCGCCAGCAGCCGGACAGGGGGCAACCAGCCCCAGCATTTT. The chain carries TRBV4-1 and TRBJ1-5; 11 nucleotides match TRBD1. The germline CDR1 and CDR2 sequences are MGHRA and YSYEKL. This CDR3 has 14 amino acids.

In this sample, this clone turned up once. CDR3 region: CASSLTSGARSPLHF. The CDR3 region has the DNA TGTGCCAGCAGCTTAACTTCAGGGGCGCGTTCACCCCTCCACTTT. The chain combines TRBV11-2 with TRBJ1-6; a weak D match, TRBD1 (6 bases). This CDR3 region has 15 residues. The V gene lost 2 bases and the J gene lost 9 bases, with 14 bases spanning the gap. Germline-derived CDR1 and CDR2 are SGHAT and FQNNGV.

In this sample, this clone turned up a few times. V is TRBV6-4 and J is TRBJ2-7, with a weak D call TRBD2 (5 bases). The germline V gene has CDR1 MRHNA and CDR2 SNTAGT. The CDR3 runs 16 residues. Trimming removed 3 bases at V and 0 bases at J, with 15 bases between. CDR3 in DNA: TGTGCCAGCAGTGAAACGATCGAGAGCGGCTCCTACGAGCAGTACTTC. Residues: CASSETIESGSYEQYF.

The rearrangement links TRBV18 to TRBJ2-2; 12 bases are shared with TRBD2. The V segment lost 2 bases and the J segment 5 bases; nucleotides outside the gene matches: 9. The germline gives CDR1 KGHSH, CDR2 LQKENI. This CDR3 spans 18 amino acids. CDR3 loop: CASSPDAPGLAGTGELFF. CDR3 coding DNA: TGTGCCAGCTCACCAGACGCGCCAGGACTAGCGGGGACCGGGGAGCTGTTTTTT.

A word on this clone: In the same sample, other DNA sequences code for this CDR3. The rearrangement links TRBV6-5 to TRBJ1-1; D is perhaps TRBD1 (6 bases). CDR1 MNHEY and CDR2 SVGAGI come from the germline V gene. V was cut by 0 bases and J by 11 bases, with 13 bases left in between. The CDR3 spans 13 residues. The CDR3 coding sequence is TGTGCCAGCAGTTACTCGAGGGGGTTCGGGGCTTTCTTT. Translated, it gives CASSYSRGFGAFF.

The V and J genes are TRBV11-2 and TRBJ2-7; no clear D. Germline assignment: CDR1 SGHAT and CDR2 FQNNGV. This CDR3 region has 13 residues. V lost 4 bases to trimming and J lost 4 bases, with 11 bases between them. The chain's CDR3 is CASSSVSPYEQYF. As DNA, the CDR3 is TGTGCCAGCAGCTCCGTAAGCCCATACGAGCAGTACTTC.

The chain has TRBV6-5 and TRBJ2-2; D ambiguous. Germline CDR1 is MNHEY and CDR2 is SVGAGI. The ends were cut back, 5 bases at V and 7 bases at J, with 14 bases in the middle. This CDR3 is 14 amino acids long. The CDR3 DNA reads TGTGCCAGCAGTCCCCCGCAGTCAGGCGGGGAGCTGTTTTTT. This gives the protein CASSPPQSGGELFF.

The chain is built from TRBV6-4 and TRBJ2-2; a possible D gene is TRBD2 (6 bases). The V gene lost 8 bases and the J gene lost 7 bases, with 20 bases spanning the gap. CDR1 is MRHNA and CDR2 is SNTAGT in the germline V gene. CDR3 length: 15 residues. The CDR3 bases are TGTGCCAGCTCCTCTATGTCGGGAGAGATCGGGGAGCTGTTTTTT. Protein product: CASSSMSGEIGELFF.

The chain uses TRBV6-5 and TRBJ1-2, with D hard to call. This CDR3 is 14 amino acids long. Germline CDR1 reads MNHEY; CDR2 reads SVGAGI. The V end lost 2 bases, the J end lost 1 base, and 8 bases lay between the germline ends. CDR3 loop: CASSYLPRNYGYTF. The CDR3 DNA reads as TGTGCCAGCAGTTACCTACCGCGTAACTATGGCTACACCTTC.

V is TRBV28 and J is TRBJ2-1; 9 nucleotides match TRBD2. Germline CDR1 and CDR2: MDHEN and SYDVKM. The V gene end was trimmed by 10 bases and the J gene end by 5 bases; junction bases not matched to a gene: 12. The CDR3 runs to 15 residues. In DNA, the CDR3 is TGTGCCACTGGGATAGCGGGAGAGATCAACAATGAGCAGTTCTTC. This codes for CATGIAGEINNEQFF.

The V and J genes are TRBV9 and TRBJ1-1; D perhaps matches TRBD1 (5 bases). Germline V lookup: CDR1 SGDLS, CDR2 YYNGEE. This CDR3 spans 13 amino acids. The V end was cut by 0 bases, the J end by 8 bases, with 11 bases between. The DNA for the CDR3 is TGTGCCAGCAGCGTAGGTCAGGGATTGGAAGCTTTCTTT. Residues: CASSVGQGLEAFF.

The rearrangement links TRBV10-2 to TRBJ2-2; 7 positions match TRBD1. The CDR3 covers 14 residues. V lost 2 bases to trimming and J lost 5 bases; unmatched junction nucleotides: 2. Germline V CDR1 and CDR2: WSHSY, SAAADI. As DNA, the CDR3 is TGCGCCAGCAGTGAGGGGGGACAGACCGGGGAGCTGTTTTTT. Amino acid sequence: CASSEGGQTGELFF.

V and J are TRBV6-4 and TRBJ2-1, with 10 bases identical to TRBD2. Germline V CDR1 and CDR2: MRHNA, SNTAGT. V was clipped by 6 bases and J by 6 bases; unmatched bases: 8. The length of the CDR3 is 15 residues. For the CDR3, the DNA is TGTGCCAGCAGACCACACGGACTAGCGGCCAATGAGCAGTTCTTC. Its translation is CASRPHGLAANEQFF.

The genes are TRBV6-2 or TRBV6-3 and TRBJ2-7; TRBD2 matches at 9 bases. Germline assignment: CDR1 MNHEY and CDR2 SVGEGT. The CDR3 contains 14 residues. Unmatched junction bases numbered 8, after V lost 6 bases and J lost 5 bases. The DNA for the CDR3 is TGTGCCAGCAGCCGCGGGACTAGCCGCCACGAGCAGTACTTC. It codes for CASSRGTSRHEQYF.

The V gene is TRBV28, the J gene TRBJ1-6; the match to TRBD1 covers 7 bases. The V and J ends lost 2 bases and 8 bases, in that order; junction bases with no gene match: 0. The CDR3 is 13 amino acids. Germline V gives CDR1 MDHEN, CDR2 SYDVKM. CDR3 in DNA: TGTGCCAGCAGTTTACAGGGGGATTCACCCCTCCACTTT. It codes for CASSLQGDSPLHF.

This sequence joins TRBV7-9 and TRBJ2-2; D ambiguous. CDR1 and CDR2 from the germline V gene are SEHNR and FQNEAQ (reference sequence). The CDR3 totals 12 residues. CDR3 DNA: TGTGCATCTGCCCCGAGCACCGGGGAGCTGTTTTTT. Residues: CASAPSTGELFF.